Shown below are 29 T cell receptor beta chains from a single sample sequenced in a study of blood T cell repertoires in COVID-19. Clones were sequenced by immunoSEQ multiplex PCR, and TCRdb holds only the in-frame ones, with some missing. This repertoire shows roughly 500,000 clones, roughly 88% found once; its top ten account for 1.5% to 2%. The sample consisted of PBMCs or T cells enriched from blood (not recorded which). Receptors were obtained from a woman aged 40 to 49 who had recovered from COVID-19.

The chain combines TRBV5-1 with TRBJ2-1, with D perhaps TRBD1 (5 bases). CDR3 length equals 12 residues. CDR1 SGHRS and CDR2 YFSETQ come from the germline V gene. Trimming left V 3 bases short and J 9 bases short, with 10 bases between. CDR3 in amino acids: CASSSQGPEQFF. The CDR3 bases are TGCGCCAGCAGCTCTCAGGGTCCTGAGCAGTTCTTC.

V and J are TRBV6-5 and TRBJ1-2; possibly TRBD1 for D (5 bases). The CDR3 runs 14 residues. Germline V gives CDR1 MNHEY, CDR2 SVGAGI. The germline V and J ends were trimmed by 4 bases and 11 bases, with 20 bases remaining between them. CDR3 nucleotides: TGTGCCAGCAGTTCGGATGGGCAGGGCCCTCGGTACACCTTC. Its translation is CASSSDGQGPRYTF.

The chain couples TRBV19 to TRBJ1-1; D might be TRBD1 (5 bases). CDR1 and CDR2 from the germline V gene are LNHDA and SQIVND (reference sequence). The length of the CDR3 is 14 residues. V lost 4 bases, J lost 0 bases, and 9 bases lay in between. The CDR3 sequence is CASSTDSLNTEAFF. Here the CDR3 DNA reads TGTGCCAGTAGTACTGACAGCCTGAACACTGAAGCTTTCTTT.

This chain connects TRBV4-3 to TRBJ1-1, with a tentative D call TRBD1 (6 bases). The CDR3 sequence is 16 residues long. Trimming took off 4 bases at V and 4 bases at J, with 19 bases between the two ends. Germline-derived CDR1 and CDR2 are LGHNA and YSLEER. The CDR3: CASSLTPGQMGTEAFF. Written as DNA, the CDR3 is TGCGCCAGCAGCCTAACCCCTGGACAGATGGGCACTGAAGCTTTCTTT.

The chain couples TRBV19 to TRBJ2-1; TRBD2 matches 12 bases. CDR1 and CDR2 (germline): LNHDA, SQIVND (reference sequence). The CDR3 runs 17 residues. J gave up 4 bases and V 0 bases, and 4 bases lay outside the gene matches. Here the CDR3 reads CASSIDSGTSGYNEQFF. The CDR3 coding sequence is TGTGCCAGTAGTATAGATTCGGGGACTAGCGGGTACAATGAGCAGTTCTTC.

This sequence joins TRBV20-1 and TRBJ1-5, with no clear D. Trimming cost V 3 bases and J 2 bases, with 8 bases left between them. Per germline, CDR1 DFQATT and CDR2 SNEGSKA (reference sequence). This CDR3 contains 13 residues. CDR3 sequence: CSASLGGNQPQHF. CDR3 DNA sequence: TGCAGTGCTAGTTTAGGAGGCAATCAGCCCCAGCATTTT.

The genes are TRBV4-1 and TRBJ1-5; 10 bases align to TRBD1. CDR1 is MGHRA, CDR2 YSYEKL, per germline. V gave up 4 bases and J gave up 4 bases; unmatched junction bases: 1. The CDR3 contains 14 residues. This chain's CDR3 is CASSLGQGNQPQHF. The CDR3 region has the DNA TGCGCCAGCAGCCTGGGACAGGGGAATCAGCCCCAGCATTTT.

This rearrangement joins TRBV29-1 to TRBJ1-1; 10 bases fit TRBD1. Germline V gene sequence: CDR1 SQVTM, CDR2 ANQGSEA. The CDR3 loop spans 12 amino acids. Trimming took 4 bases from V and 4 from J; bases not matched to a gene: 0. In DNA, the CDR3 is TGCAGCGTTGGGACAGGGGGCACTGAAGCTTTCTTT. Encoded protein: CSVGTGGTEAFF. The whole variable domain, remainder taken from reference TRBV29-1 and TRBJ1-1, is SAVISQKPSRDICQRGTSLTIQCQVDSQVTMMFWYRQQPGQSLTLIATANQGSEATYESGFVIDKFPISRPNLTFSTLTVSNMSPEDSSIYLCSVGTGGTEAFFGQGTRLTVV.

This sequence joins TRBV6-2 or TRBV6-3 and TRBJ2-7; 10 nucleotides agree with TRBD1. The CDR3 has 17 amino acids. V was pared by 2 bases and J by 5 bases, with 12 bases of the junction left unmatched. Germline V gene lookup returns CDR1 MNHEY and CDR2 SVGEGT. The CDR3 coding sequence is TGTGCCAGCAGTTACAGACCCGGGACAGGGGTGAGAAACGAGCAGTACTTC. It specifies CASSYRPGTGVRNEQYF.

The DNA for the CDR3 is TGTGCCAGTAGTATGGAGCTGAGGGATCAGCCCCAGCATTTT. Encoded protein: CASSMELRDQPQHF. V is TRBV19 and J is TRBJ1-5; D remains unclear. Germline CDR1 LNHDA, CDR2 SQIVND (reference sequence). The CDR3 covers 14 residues. The ends were cut back, 3 bases at V and 5 bases at J, with 11 bases in the middle. Variable domain in full (rest from reference TRBV19 and TRBJ1-5): DGGITQSPKYLFRKEGQNVTLSCEQNLNHDAMYWYRQDPGQGLRLIYYSQIVNDFQKGDIAEGYSVSREKKESFPLTVTSAQKNPTAFYLCASSMELRDQPQHFGDGTRLSIL.

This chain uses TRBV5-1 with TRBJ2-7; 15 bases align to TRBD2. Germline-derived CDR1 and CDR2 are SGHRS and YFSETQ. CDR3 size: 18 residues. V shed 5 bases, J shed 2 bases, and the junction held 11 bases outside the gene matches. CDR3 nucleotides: TGCGCCAGCAGATGGGGACTAGCGGGAGGCCTCAAGACCTACGAGCAGTACTTC. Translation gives CASRWGLAGGLKTYEQYF.

CDR3 DNA sequence: TGTGCCAGCAACGACAGGGGAACTGAGCAGTTCTTC. This encodes CASNDRGTEQFF. The chain joins TRBV13 to TRBJ2-1, with 8 nucleotides matching TRBD1. Germline assignment: CDR1 PRHDT and CDR2 FYEKMQ (reference sequence). Trimming removed 7 bases from V and 9 bases from J; junction bases left unmatched: 5. The CDR3 contains 12 residues.

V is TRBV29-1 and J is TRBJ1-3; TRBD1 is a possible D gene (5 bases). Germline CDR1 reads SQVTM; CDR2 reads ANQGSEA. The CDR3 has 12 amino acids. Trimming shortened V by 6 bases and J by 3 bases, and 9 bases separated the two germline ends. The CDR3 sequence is CSVQGGGNTIYF. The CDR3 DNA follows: TGCAGCGTCCAGGGTGGTGGAAACACCATATATTTT.

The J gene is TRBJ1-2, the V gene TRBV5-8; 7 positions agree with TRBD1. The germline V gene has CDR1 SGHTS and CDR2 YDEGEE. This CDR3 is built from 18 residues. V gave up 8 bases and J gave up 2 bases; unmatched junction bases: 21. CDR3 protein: CARRTFPGQYDINYGYTF. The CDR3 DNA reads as TGTGCCAGGCGAACTTTCCCGGGACAGTACGATATAAACTATGGCTACACCTTC. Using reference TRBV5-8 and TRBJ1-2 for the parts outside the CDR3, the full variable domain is EAGVTQSPTHLIKTRGQQATLRCSPISGHTSVYWYQQALGLGLQFLLWYDEGEERNRGNFPPRFSGRQFPNYSSELNVNALELEDSALYLCARRTFPGQYDINYGYTFGSGTRLTVV.

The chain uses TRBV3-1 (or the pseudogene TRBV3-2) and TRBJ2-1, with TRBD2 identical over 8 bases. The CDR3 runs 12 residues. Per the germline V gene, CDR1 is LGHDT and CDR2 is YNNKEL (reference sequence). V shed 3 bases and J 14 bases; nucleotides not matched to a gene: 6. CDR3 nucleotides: TGTGCCAGCAGCCAGCCGGGACTAGGGGAGTTCTTC. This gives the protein CASSQPGLGEFF.

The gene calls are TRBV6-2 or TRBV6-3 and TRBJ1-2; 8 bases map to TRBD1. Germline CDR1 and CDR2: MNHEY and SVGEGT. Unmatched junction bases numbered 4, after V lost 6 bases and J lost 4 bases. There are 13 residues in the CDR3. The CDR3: CASSPDRGYGYTF. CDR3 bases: TGTGCCAGCAGCCCCGACAGGGGCTATGGCTACACCTTC.

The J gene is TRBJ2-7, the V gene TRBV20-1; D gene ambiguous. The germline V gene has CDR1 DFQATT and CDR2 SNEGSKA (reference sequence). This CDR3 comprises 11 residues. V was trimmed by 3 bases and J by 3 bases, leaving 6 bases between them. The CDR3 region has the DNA TGCAGTGCTAGTCGGAGCTACGAGCAGTACTTC. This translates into CSASRSYEQYF.

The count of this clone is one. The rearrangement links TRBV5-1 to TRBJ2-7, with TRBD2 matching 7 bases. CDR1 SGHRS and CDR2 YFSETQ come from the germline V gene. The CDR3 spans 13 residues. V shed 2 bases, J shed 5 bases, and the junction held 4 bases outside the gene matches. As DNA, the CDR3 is TGCGCCAGCAGCTTAGGACGGGGGGACGAGCAGTACTTC. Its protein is CASSLGRGDEQYF.

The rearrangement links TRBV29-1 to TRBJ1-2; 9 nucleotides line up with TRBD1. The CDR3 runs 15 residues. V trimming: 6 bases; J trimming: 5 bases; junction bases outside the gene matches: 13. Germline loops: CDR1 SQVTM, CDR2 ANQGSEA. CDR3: CSVEKNRDRVYGYTF. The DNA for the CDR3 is TGCAGCGTAGAGAAGAACCGGGACAGGGTGTATGGCTACACCTTC.

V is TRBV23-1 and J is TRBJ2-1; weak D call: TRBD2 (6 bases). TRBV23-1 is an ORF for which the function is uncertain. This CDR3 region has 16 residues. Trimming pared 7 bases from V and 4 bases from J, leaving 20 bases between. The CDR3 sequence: CASMGWGGKIYNEQFF. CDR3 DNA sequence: TGCGCCAGCATGGGCTGGGGCGGGAAGATATACAATGAGCAGTTCTTC.

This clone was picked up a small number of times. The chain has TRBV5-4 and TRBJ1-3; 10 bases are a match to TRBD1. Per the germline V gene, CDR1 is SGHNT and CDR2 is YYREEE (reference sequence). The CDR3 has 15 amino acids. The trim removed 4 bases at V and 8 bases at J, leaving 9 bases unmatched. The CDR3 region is CASSQGQGFQDTIYF. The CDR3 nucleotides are TGTGCCAGCAGCCAGGGACAGGGGTTTCAGGACACCATATATTTT.

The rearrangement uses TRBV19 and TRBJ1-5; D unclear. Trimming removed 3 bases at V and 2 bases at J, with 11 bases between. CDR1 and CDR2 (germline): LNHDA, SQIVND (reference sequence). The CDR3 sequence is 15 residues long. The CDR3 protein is CASSINYSGNQPQHF. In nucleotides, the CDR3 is TGTGCCAGTAGTATCAACTATTCGGGCAATCAGCCCCAGCATTTT.

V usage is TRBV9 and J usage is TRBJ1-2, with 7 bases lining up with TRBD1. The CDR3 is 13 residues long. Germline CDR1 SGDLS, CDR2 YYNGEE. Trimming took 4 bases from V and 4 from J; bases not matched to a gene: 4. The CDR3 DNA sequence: TGTGCCAGCAGCTCGGGACAGTTCTATGGCTACACCTTC. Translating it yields CASSSGQFYGYTF.

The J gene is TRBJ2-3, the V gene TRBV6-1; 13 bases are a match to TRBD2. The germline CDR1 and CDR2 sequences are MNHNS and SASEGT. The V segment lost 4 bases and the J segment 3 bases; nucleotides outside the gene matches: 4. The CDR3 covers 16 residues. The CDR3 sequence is CASSGRLAGGTDTQYF. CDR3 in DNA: TGTGCCAGCAGTGGGAGACTAGCGGGGGGTACAGATACGCAGTATTTT.

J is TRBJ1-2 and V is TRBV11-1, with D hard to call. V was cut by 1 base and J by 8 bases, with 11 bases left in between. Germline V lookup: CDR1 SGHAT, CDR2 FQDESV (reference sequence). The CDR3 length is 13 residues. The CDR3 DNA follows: TGTGCCAGCAGCTTAGACGGTCTAGGCGGCTACACCTTC. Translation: CASSLDGLGGYTF.

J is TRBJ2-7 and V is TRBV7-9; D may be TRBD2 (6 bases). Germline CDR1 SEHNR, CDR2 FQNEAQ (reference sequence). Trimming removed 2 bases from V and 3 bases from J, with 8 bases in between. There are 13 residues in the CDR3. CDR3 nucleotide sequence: TGTGCCAGCAGCTTACAGGGAGGCTACGAGCAGTACTTC. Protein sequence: CASSLQGGYEQYF. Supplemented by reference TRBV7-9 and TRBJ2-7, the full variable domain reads DTGVSQNPRHKITKRGQNVTFRCDPISEHNRLYWYRQTLGQGPEFLTYFQNEAQLEKSRLLSDRFSAERPKGSFSTLEIQRTEQGDSAMYLCASSLQGGYEQYFGPGTRLTVT.

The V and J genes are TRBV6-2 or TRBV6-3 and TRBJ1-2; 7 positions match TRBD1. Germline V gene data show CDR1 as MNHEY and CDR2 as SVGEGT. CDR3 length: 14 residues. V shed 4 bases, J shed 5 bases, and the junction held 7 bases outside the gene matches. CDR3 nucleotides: TGTGCCAGCAGTTCTTCAGGGGGAAGGTATGGCTACACCTTC. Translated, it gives CASSSSGGRYGYTF.

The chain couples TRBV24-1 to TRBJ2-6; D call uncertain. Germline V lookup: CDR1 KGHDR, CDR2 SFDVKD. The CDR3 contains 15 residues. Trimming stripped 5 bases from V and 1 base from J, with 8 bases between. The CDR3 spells CATSGWSSGANVLTF. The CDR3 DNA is TGTGCCACCAGTGGGTGGAGTTCTGGGGCCAACGTCCTGACTTTC.

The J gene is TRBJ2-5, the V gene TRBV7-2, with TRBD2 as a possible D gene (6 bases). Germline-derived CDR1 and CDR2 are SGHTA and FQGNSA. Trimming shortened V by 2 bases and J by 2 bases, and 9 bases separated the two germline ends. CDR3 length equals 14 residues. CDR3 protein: CASSLSGLQETQYF. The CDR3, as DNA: TGTGCCAGCAGCTTATCTGGACTACAAGAGACCCAGTACTTC. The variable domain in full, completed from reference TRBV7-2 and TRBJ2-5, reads GAGVSQSPSNKVTEKGKDVELRCDPISGHTALYWYRQSLGQGLEFLIYFQGNSAPDKSGLPSDRFSAERTGGSVSTLTIQRTQQEDSAVYLCASSLSGLQETQYFGPGTRLLVL.